This T cell receptor beta chain was sequenced for a study of blood T cell repertoires in COVID-19. The V end was cut by 2 bases, the J end by 0 bases, with 11 bases between. The V gene's germline CDR1 is LGHNT and CDR2 FRNRAP. The CDR3 contains 16 residues. Only in-frame clones appear in the TCRdb table, and some are missing; sequencing was by immunoSEQ multiplex PCR. In the table there are just over 15,000 clones, roughly 80% of which are singletons. This chain connects TRBV12-5 to TRBJ1-3; the D gene is possibly TRBD1 (6 bases). The sample comprised peripheral blood. This TCR was sampled from a human donor in a cohort sampled during active COVID-19. The CDR3: CASGLTGRSSGNTIYF. As DNA, the CDR3 is TGTGCTAGTGGTTTGACAGGGAGAAGCTCTGGAAACACCATATATTTT. Combining the CDR3 with reference TRBV12-5 and TRBJ1-3 gives the whole variable domain DARVTQTPRHKVTEMGQEVTMRCQPILGHNTVFWYRQTMMQGLELLAYFRNRAPLDDSGMPKDRFSAEMPDATLATLKIQPSEPRDSAVYFCASGLTGRSSGNTIYFGEGSWLTVV.